This TCR beta chain was sequenced during a study of T-cell reconstitution after alpha-beta-depleted transplantation in children. General study results and limits: Reports say that about two months after transplant, the alpha-beta T cells came out of several hundred graft clones that had expanded.

This clonotype was observed many times. The antigen is unknown. The CDR3 consists of 15 residues. Trimming took 0 bases from V and 4 from J, leaving 11 bases between them. Per the germline V gene, CDR1 is SGHRS and CDR2 is YFSETQ. This sample's TCRbeta library carried unique molecular identifier barcodes. TCRdb ran MiXCR on the PCR reads and lists one entry per CDR3 protein. The sample shows roughly 240,000 distinct CDR3 sequences, roughly 7.7% of them seen only once. The TCR comes from a male patient aged 10 to 17 who had a stem cell transplant for acute lymphoblastic leukemia, so the T cells may come from the graft donor. This sample comprised PBMCs, mostly from graft donor cells, obtained 180 days after TCRalphabeta/CD19-depleted stem cell transplant. The chain uses TRBV5-1 and TRBJ2-1; D is unclear. This chain's CDR3 is CASSLDQPSYNEQFF. CDR3 DNA: TGCGCCAGCAGCTTGGATCAGCCCTCTTACAATGAGCAGTTCTTC.